This record concerns one T cell receptor (beta chain) sequence. The data originate from a study of blood T cell repertoires in COVID-19. On the study more broadly: COVID-19 samples, acute and convalescent, were from the United States, Italy and Spain.

Assay: immunoSEQ multiplex PCR; the TCRdb copy retains only in-frame clones and omits some. The sample carries under 200,000 clones, roughly nine tenths recorded once. CDR1 is SGHRS and CDR2 is YFSETQ in the germline V gene. The CDR3 runs 15 residues. V dropped 0 bases and J dropped 1 base, with 7 bases sitting between them. The sample was peripheral blood. The chain is built from TRBV5-1 and TRBJ2-2; D is perhaps TRBD2 (5 bases). This TCR was sampled from a woman in her sixties or seventies with acute or convalescent COVID-19. CDR3 in DNA: TGCGCCAGCAGCTTGGACGGGATGAACACCGGGGAGCTGTTTTTT. This sequence encodes CASSLDGMNTGELFF. Full variable domain (missing parts from reference TRBV5-1 and TRBJ2-2): KAGVTQTPRYLIKTRGQQVTLSCSPISGHRSVSWYQQTPGQGLQFLFEYFSETQRNKGNFPGRFSGRQFSNSRSEMNVSTLELGDSALYLCASSLDGMNTGELFFGEGSRLTVL.